This T cell receptor beta chain comes out of a study of blood T cell repertoires in COVID-19. The wider study: Both acute and convalescent COVID-19 samples were obtained from the United States, Italy and Spain. PBMCs, B-cell-depleted T cells, or T cells were the source of the cDNA or gDNA that made up the material.

TCRdb keeps only in-frame clones here, not all; method: immunoSEQ multiplex PCR. The sample carries 200,000 to 300,000 clones, 75% to 90% recorded once. The TCR comes from a woman aged 25 to 39 who had recovered from COVID-19. The sample comprised peripheral blood.

Here the CDR3 reads CASSGSAGTGRYNEQFF. The DNA for the CDR3 is TGTGCCAGCAGCGGCTCGGCCGGGACAGGCAGATACAATGAGCAGTTCTTC. This chain uses TRBV9 with TRBJ2-1, with 8 bases lining up with TRBD1. The J segment lost 4 bases and the V segment lost 3 bases, leaving 12 bases of the junction unmatched. Germline V gene data show CDR1 as SGDLS and CDR2 as YYNGEE. The CDR3 totals 17 residues.